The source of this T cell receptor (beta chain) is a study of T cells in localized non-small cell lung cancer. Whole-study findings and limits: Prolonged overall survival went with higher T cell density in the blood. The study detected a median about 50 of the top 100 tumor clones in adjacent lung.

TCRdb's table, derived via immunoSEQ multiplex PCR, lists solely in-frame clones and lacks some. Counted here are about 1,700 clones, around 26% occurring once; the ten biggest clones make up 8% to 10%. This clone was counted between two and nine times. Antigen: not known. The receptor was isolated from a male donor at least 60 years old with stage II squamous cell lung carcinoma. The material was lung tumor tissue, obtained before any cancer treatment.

CDR3 amino acids: CASSGQGAYEQYF. CDR3 coding DNA: TGTGCCAGCAGTGGACAGGGGGCCTACGAGCAGTACTTC. The chain joins TRBV27 to TRBJ2-7, with 10 bases identical to TRBD1. The germline gives CDR1 MNHEY, CDR2 SMNVEV (reference sequence). The CDR3 is made up of 13 amino acids. V shed 5 bases and J 2 bases; nucleotides not matched to a gene: 0.